This T cell receptor beta chain was sequenced during a study of CD8+CD57+ T cells in acquired aplastic anemia. Study background: On average, sorted CD4+ and CD8+ cells gave approximately 3.1 ug of DNA.

Germline CDR1 LGHNA, CDR2 YSLEER. The CDR3 is 15 amino acids. The V and J ends lost 5 bases and 0 bases respectively, with 11 bases between them. General study results and limits: Patients versus controls showed no significant CD8+ Simpson's diversity difference. Both patients and controls carried the same twenty-nine CD8+ CDR3 sequences.

This clonotype was detected ten times or more. Its antigen remains unidentified. Researchers used genomic DNA as the template to profile TCR beta VDJ and CDR3. MiXCR was run by TCRdb on the reads, yielding one entry per CDR3 protein. Of approximately 270,000 distinct CDR3 sequences listed, roughly three fifths are singletons. The rearrangement joins TRBV4-3 to TRBJ2-1; unclear D gene. This TCR was recovered from a human donor with severe aplastic anemia or a healthy control (not recorded which). Sequencing input: sorted CD4+, CD8+, or CD8+CD57+ T cells (not recorded which) from PBMCs. CDR3 amino acids: CASSKLVSSYNEQFF. CDR3 nucleotides: TGCGCCAGCAGCAAACTGGTAAGCTCCTACAATGAGCAGTTCTTC.